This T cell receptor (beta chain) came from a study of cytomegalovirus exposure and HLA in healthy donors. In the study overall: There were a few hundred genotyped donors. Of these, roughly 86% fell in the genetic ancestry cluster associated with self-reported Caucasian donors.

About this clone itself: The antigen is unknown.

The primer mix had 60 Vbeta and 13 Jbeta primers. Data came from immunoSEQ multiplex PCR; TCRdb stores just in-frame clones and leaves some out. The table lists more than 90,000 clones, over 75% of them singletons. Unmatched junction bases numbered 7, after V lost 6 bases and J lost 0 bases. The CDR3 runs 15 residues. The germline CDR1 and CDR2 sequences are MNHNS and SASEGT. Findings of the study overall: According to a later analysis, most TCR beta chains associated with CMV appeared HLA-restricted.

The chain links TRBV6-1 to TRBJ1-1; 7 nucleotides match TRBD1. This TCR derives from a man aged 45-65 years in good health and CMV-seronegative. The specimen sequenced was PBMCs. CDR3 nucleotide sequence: TGTGCCAGCAGCCCCGGGACAGCTATGAACACTGAAGCTTTCTTT. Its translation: CASSPGTAMNTEAFF.